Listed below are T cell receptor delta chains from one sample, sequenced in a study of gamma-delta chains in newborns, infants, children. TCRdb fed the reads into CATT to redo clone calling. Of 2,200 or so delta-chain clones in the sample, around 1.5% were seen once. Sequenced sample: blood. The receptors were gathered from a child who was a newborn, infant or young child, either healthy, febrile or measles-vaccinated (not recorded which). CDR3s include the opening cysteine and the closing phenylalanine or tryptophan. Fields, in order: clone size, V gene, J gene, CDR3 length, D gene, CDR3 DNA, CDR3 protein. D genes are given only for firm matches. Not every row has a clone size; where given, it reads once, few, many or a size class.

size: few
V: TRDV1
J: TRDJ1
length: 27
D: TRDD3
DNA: TGTGCTCTTGGGGAACGCGCGGGTTCCTACCGTGGTCTGGGGGATACACGGGGGGACTCTAACACCGATAAACTCATCTTT
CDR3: CALGERAGSYRGLGDTRGDSNTDKLIF

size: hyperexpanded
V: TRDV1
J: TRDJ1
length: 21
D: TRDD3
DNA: TGTGCTCTTGGGGAACCTCCCGCTCCGATGGGGGATACGCCTTACACCGATAAACTCATCTTT
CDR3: CALGEPPAPMGDTPYTDKLIF

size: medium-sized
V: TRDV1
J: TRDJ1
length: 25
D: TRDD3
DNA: TGTGCTCTTGGGAACCCCGTCCCTACTGGAACGAGTACTGGGGGATACTCAAGCCCCCCCGATAAACTCATCTTT
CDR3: CALGNPVPTGTSTGGYSSPPDKLIF

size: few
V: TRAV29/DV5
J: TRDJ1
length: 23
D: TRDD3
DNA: TGTGCAGCAAGCGGGGAGAGCTCGAGGGGAGCTACTGGGGGATACCGAAACACCGATAAACTCATCTTT
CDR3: CAASGESSRGATGGYRNTDKLIF

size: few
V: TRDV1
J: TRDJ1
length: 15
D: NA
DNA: TGTGCTCTGAGGACTTCTCCCGACTACACCGATAAACTCACCTTT
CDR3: CALRTSPDYTDKLTF

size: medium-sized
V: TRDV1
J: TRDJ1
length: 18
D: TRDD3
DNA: TGTGCTCTTGGGGAAAGGGTGGGACTGGGGCCATACACCGATAAACTCATCTTT
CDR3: CALGERVGLGPYTDKLIF

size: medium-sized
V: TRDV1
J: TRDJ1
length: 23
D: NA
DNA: TGTGCTCTTGGGGAACGGGATCCGCTGGGGATTCGACGAGCTTTTTTGTACACCGATAAACTCATCTTT
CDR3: CALGERDPLGIRRAFLYTDKLIF

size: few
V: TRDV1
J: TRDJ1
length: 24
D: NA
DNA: TGTGCTCTTGGGGAAAGGGTTTTTACTAAGCGCCACGGGGCCTACCTTAGACTCACCGATAAACTCATCTTT
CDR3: CALGERVFTKRHGAYLRLTDKLIF

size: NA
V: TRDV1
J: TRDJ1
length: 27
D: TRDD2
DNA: TGTGCTCTTGGTCCCGATACCTTCCTACTACCCCTCCTGGGTGGGGGACCCCCTTTCGGGTACACCGATAAACTCATCTTT
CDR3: CALGPDTFLLPLLGGGPPFGYTDKLIF

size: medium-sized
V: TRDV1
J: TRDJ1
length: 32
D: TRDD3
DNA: TGTGCTCTTGGGGAGATACATAATTTAGAGCCTTCCTACGGTCCGTACTGGGGGATACGCCCTACCATATTAATGTACACCGATAAACTCATCTTT
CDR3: CALGEIHNLEPSYGPYWGIRPTILMYTDKLIF

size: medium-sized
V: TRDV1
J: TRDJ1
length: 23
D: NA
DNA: TGTGCTCTTGGGGAACTTAGGAGTTTCGTTCTCACCTTTCGATACGCGCTCACCGATAAACTCATCTTT
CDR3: CALGELRSFVLTFRYALTDKLIF

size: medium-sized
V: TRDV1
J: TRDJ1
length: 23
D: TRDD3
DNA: TGTGCTCTTGGGGAAGACCTTACGTTGAATCCCCGCTTCCCATACTGGGGGATTGGTAAACTCATCTTT
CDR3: CALGEDLTLNPRFPYWGIGKLIF

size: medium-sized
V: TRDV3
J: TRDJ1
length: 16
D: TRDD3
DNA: TGTGCCTTTAGGGGTTACTGGGGGACCGACACCGATAAACTCATCTTT
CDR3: CAFRGYWGTDTDKLIF

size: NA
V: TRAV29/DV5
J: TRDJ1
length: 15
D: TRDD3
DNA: TGTGCAGCAAACCGAGGGGGATACGCTTCCGATAAACTCATCTTT
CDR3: CAANRGGYASDKLIF

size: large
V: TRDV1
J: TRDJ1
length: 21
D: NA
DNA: TGTGCTCTTGGGGATCGCCTTCCTACAAAGTACTGGGGGAGAAACACCGATAAACTCATCTTT
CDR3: CALGDRLPTKYWGRNTDKLIF

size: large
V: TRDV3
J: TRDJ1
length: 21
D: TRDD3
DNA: TGTGCCACCTTTTGGGCAACTGGGGACGGAACCCATTGGGACTTAACCGATAAACTCATCTTT
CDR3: CATFWATGDGTHWDLTDKLIF

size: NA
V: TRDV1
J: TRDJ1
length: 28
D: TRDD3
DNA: TGTGCTCCTGGGGAATCCGGACCTACCTTTGTACTGGGGGATACGCTTTGCTACTTAAAACTGTACACCGATAAACTCATCTTT
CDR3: CAPGESGPTFVLGDTLCYLKLYTDKLIF